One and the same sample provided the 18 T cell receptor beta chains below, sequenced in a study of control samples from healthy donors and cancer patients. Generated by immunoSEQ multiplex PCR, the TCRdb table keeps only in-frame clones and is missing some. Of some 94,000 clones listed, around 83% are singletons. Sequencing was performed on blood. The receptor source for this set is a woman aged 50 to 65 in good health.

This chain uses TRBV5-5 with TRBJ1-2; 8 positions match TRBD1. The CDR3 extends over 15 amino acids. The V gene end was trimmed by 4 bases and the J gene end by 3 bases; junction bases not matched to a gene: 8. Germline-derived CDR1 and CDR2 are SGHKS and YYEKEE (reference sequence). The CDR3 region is CASSPGQARDYGYTF. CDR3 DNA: TGTGCCAGCAGCCCGGGACAGGCTCGGGACTATGGCTACACCTTC.

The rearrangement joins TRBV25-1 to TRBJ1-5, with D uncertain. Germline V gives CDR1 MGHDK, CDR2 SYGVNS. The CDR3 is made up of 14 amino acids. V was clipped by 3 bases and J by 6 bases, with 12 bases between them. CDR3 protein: CASSEAGTVQPQHF. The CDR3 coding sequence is TGTGCCAGCAGTGAGGCAGGTACAGTTCAGCCCCAGCATTTT.

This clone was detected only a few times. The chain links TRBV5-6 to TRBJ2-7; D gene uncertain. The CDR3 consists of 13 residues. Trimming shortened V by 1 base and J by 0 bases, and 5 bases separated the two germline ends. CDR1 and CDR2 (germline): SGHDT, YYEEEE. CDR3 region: CASSLRFSYEQYF. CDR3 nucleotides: TGTGCCAGCAGCTTGAGGTTCTCCTACGAGCAGTACTTC.

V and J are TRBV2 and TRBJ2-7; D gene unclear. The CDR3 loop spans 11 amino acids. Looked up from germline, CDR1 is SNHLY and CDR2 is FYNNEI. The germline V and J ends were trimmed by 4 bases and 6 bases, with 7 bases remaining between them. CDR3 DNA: TGTGCCAGCAGTGCCAGCCGCGAGCAGTACTTC. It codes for CASSASREQYF.

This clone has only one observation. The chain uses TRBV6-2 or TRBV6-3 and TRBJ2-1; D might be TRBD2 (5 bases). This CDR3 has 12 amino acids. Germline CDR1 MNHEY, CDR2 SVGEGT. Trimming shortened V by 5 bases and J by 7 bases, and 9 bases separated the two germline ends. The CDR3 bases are TGTGCCAGCAGTCCCGGACTGAATGAGCAGTTCTTC. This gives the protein CASSPGLNEQFF.

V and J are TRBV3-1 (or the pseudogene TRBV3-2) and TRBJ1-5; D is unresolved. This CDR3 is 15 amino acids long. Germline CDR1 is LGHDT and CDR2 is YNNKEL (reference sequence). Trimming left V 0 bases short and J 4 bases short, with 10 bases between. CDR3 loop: CASSQERESNQPQHF. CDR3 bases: TGTGCCAGCAGCCAAGAAAGGGAGAGTAATCAGCCCCAGCATTTT.

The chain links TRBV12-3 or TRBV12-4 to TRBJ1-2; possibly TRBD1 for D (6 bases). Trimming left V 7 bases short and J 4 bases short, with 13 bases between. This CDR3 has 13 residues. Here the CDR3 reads CASTPDSRYGYTF. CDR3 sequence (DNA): TGTGCCAGCACTCCGGACAGTCGCTATGGCTACACCTTC.

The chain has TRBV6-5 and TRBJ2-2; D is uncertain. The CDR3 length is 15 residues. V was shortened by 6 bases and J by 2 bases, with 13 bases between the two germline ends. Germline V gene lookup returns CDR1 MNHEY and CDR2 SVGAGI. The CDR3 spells CASSFGQLNTGELFF. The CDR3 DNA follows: TGTGCCAGCAGCTTTGGCCAGCTAAACACCGGGGAGCTGTTTTTT.

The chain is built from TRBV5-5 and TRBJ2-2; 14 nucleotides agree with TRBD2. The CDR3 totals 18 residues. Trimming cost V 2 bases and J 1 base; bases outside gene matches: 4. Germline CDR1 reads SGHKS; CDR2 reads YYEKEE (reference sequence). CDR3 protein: CASSLGLAGGLNTGELFF. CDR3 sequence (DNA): TGTGCCAGCAGCTTAGGACTAGCGGGAGGATTGAACACCGGGGAGCTGTTTTTT.

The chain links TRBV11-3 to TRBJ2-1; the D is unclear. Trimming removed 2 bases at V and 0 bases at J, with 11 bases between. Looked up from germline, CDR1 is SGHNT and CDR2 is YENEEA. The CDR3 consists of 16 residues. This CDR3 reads CASSLRASSSYNEQFF. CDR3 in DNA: TGTGCCAGCAGCTTAAGGGCCAGCAGCTCCTACAATGAGCAGTTCTTC.

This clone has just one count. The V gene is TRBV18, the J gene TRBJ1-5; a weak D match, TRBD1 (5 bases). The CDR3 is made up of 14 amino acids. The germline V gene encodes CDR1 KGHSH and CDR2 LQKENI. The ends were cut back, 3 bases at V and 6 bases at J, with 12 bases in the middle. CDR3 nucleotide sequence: TGTGCCAGCTCACCTGCGGCAGGGCCTCAGCCCCAGCATTTT. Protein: CASSPAAGPQPQHF.

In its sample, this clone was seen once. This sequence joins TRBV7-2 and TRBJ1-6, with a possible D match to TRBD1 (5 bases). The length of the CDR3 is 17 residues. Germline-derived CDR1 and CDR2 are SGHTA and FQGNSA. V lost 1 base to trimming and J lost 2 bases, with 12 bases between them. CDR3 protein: CASSLVSGRTYNSPLHF. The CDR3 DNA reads TGTGCCAGCAGCTTAGTTTCAGGGAGAACCTATAATTCACCCCTCCACTTT.

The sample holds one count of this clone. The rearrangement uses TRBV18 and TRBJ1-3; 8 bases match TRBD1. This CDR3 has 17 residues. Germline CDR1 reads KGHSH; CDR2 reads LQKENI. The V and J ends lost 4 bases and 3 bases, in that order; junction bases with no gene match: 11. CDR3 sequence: CASSLTSPTGVGNTIYF. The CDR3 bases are TGTGCCAGCTCACTAACCTCTCCGACAGGGGTTGGAAACACCATATATTTT.

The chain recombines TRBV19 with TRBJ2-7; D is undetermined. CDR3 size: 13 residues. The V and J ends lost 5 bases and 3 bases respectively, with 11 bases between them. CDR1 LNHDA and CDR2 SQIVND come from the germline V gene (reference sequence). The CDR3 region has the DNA TGTGCCAGTAGTCGGCTGGGGAACTACGAGCAGTACTTC. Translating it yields CASSRLGNYEQYF.

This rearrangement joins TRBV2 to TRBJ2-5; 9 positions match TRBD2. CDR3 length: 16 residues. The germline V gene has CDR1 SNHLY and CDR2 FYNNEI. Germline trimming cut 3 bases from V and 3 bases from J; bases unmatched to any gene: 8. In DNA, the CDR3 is TGTGCCAGCAGTGATTTTTACGGGACTAGCAAAGAGACCCAGTACTTC. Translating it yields CASSDFYGTSKETQYF.

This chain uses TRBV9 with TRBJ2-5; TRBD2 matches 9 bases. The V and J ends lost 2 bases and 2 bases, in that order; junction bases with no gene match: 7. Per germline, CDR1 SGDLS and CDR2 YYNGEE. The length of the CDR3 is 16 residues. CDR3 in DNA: TGTGCCAGCAGCGTTTGGGCGGGGGGGGCGCAAGAGACCCAGTACTTC. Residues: CASSVWAGGAQETQYF.

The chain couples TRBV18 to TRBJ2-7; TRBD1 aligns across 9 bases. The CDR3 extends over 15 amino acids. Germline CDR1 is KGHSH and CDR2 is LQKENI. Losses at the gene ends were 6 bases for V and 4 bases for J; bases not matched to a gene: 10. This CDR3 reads CASSRQGQGRYEQYF. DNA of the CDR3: TGTGCCAGCTCTCGACAAGGACAGGGGAGGTACGAGCAGTACTTC.

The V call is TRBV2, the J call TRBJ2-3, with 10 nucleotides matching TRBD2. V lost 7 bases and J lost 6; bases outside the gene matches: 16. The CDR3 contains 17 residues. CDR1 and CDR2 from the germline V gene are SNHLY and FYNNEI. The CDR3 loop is CASTLKRSGRAPDTQYF. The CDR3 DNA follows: TGTGCCAGCACCCTTAAACGGAGCGGGAGGGCCCCCGATACGCAGTATTTT.